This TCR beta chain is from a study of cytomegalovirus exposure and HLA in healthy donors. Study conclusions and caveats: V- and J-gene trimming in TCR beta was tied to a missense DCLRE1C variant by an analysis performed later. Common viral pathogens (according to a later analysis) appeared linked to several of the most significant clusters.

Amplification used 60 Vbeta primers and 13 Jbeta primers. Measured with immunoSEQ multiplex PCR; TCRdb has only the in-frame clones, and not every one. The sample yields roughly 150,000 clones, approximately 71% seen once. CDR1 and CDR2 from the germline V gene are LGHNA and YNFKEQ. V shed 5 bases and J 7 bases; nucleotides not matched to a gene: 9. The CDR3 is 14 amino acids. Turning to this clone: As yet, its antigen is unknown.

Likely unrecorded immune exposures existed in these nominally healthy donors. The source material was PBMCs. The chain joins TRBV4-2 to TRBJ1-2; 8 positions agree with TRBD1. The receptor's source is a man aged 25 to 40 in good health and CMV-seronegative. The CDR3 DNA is TGTGCCAGCAGCACCGGGACAGGAAGGGTTGGCTACACCTTC. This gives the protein CASSTGTGRVGYTF.